This record concerns one TCR beta chain sequence. Its antigen is currently unknown. These data are taken from a study of OX40 agonist ivuxolimab in advanced cancers. Study information: Patient treatment consisted of intravenous ivuxolimab administration every 2 weeks at 0.01 to 10 mg/kg. Dose-escalation patients had hepatocellular carcinoma, melanoma, renal cell or head and neck cancer. General study points: Expanded clones belonging to CD8+ T cells outnumbered, on average, those of CD4+. The antigens recognized by the expanded peripheral T cells, that is their antigen specificity, were not determined.

Assay: immunoSEQ multiplex PCR; the TCRdb copy retains only in-frame clones and omits some. The data show roughly 70,000 clones, with over 65% seen just once and 0.55% to 0.85% held by the top ten. The germline CDR1 and CDR2 sequences are MDHEN and SYDVKM. Trimming removed 3 bases from V and 3 bases from J, with 14 bases in between. The CDR3 is 15 residues long. The source of this sequence is an adult with an advanced solid tumor such as melanoma, head and neck, liver or kidney cancer. This specimen was CD4+ or CD8+ T cells sorted from blood, taken in a trial of the OX40 agonist ivuxolimab. V is TRBV28 and J is TRBJ1-2; tentative D call: TRBD1 (5 bases). Here the CDR3 reads CASSLGRTSYYGYTF. For the CDR3, the DNA is TGTGCCAGCAGTTTGGGTCGGACAAGCTACTATGGCTACACCTTC.